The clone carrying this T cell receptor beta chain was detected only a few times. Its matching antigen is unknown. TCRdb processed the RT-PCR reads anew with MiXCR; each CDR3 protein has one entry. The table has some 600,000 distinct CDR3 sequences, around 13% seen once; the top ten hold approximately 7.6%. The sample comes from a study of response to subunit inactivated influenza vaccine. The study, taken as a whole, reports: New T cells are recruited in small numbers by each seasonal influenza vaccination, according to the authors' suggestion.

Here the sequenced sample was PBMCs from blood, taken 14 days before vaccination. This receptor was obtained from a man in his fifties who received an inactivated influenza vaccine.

CDR3 in amino acids: CASSRGTPGTEAFF. Here the CDR3 DNA reads TGTGCCAGCAGTCGGGGAACTCCCGGCACTGAAGCTTTCTTT. The J gene is TRBJ1-1, the V gene TRBV28; no reliable D call. Trimming removed 5 bases from V and 4 bases from J, with 14 bases in between. Germline-derived CDR1 and CDR2 are MDHEN and SYDVKM. The CDR3 is 14 residues long.